The next 3 T cell receptor beta chains were all read from a single sample in a study of early T cells in non-severe SARS-CoV-2 infection. TCRdb re-derived calls from the 5' RACE reads in MiXCR, one entry per CDR3 protein. This sample has over 25,000 distinct CDR3 sequences, with about 4.5% found just once. The sample comprised whole blood. The receptor source for this set is an adult who was a healthcare worker with PCR-confirmed SARS-CoV-2 infection or an uninfected control (not recorded which).

This clonotype was counted ten times or more. The rearrangement uses TRBV7-2 and TRBJ2-7, with 11 bases matching TRBD2. Losses at the gene ends were 4 bases for V and 2 bases for J; bases not matched to a gene: 4. CDR1 and CDR2 (germline): SGHTA, FQGNSA. This CDR3 has 15 amino acids. The CDR3 coding sequence is TGTGCCAGCAGCTCAGGGACTAGCGGAACCTACGAGCAGTACTTC. This encodes CASSSGTSGTYEQYF.

The table lists this clonotype with a few counts. The chain has TRBV3-1 and TRBJ2-7, with TRBD2 as a possible D gene (5 bases). Germline loops: CDR1 LGHDT, CDR2 YNNKEL (reference sequence). The V gene lost 2 bases and the J gene lost 0 bases, with 8 bases spanning the gap. The CDR3 runs to 14 residues. The CDR3 sequence is CASSQTGSSYEQYF. In nucleotides, the CDR3 is TGTGCCAGCAGCCAAACGGGGAGCTCCTACGAGCAGTACTTC.

This clonotype was observed at least ten times. The chain has TRBV7-6 and TRBJ2-2, with D unresolved. The germline gives CDR1 SGHVS, CDR2 FNYEAQ. V was shortened by 5 bases and J by 1 base, with 14 bases between the two germline ends. This CDR3 is 16 amino acids long. The CDR3 loop is CASSRNGGGNTGELFF. DNA of the CDR3: TGTGCCAGCAGCCGTAATGGTGGCGGGAACACCGGGGAGCTGTTTTTT. Full variable domain (remainder filled in from reference TRBV7-6 and TRBJ2-2): GAGVSQSPRYKVTKRGQDVALRCDPISGHVSLYWYRQALGQGPEFLTYFNYEAQQDKSGLPNDRFSAERPEGSISTLTIQRTEQRDSAMYRCASSRNGGGNTGELFFGEGSRLTVL.